The 3 T cell receptor beta chains given below trace back to one sample, sequenced in a study of blood T cell repertoires in COVID-19. The repertoire was sequenced with immunoSEQ multiplex PCR; TCRdb's copy has only in-frame clones and lacks some. The table has about 160,000 clones, roughly 85% seen once. Sequenced input: peripheral blood. The source of these receptors is a man aged 40-50 years with acute or convalescent COVID-19.

The chain links TRBV7-9 to TRBJ1-6, with TRBD1 matching over 7 bases. The CDR3 runs to 15 residues. V lost 5 bases to trimming and J lost 7 bases; unmatched junction nucleotides: 8. Looked up from germline, CDR1 is SEHNR and CDR2 is FQNEAQ (reference sequence). In nucleotides, the CDR3 is TGTGCCAGCAGCGCCGCGGGACAGTCGAATTCACCCCTCCACTTT. This encodes CASSAAGQSNSPLHF. Full variable domain (rest looked up from reference TRBV7-9 and TRBJ1-6): DTGVSQNPRHKITKRGQNVTFRCDPISEHNRLYWYRQTLGQGPEFLTYFQNEAQLEKSRLLSDRFSAERPKGSFSTLEIQRTEQGDSAMYLCASSAAGQSNSPLHFGNGTRLTVT.

This clone was found a few times. The chain joins TRBV5-6 to TRBJ1-3, with 7 bases fitting TRBD1. The CDR3 loop spans 17 amino acids. Germline V gene data show CDR1 as SGHDT and CDR2 as YYEEEE. The ends lost 3 bases at V and 0 bases at J; junction bases unmatched: 9. As DNA, the CDR3 is TGTGCCAGCAGCTCGACAGGGTTTCGGTTCTCTGGAAACACCATATATTTT. Translated: CASSSTGFRFSGNTIYF.

V usage is TRBV15 and J usage is TRBJ1-5; 7 nucleotides match TRBD1. Germline V gene data show CDR1 as LNHNV and CDR2 as YYDKDF (reference sequence). This CDR3 region has 13 residues. V shed 4 bases, J shed 7 bases, and the junction held 4 bases outside the gene matches. The CDR3 nucleotides read TGTGCCACCAGCACCAACAGGGGCCAGCCCCAGCATTTT. Encoded protein: CATSTNRGQPQHF.